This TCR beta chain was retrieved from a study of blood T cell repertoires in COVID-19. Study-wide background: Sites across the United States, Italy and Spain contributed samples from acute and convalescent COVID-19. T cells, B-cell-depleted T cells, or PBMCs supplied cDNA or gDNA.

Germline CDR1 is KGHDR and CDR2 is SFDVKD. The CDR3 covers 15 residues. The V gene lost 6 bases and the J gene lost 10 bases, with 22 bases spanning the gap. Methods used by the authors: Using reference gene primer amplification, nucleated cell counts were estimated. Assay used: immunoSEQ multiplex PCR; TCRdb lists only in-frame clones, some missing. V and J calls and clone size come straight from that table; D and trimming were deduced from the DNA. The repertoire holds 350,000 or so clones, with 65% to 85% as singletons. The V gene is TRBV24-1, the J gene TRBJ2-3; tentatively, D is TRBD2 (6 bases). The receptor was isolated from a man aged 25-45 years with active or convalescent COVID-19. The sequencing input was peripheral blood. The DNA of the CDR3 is TGTGCCACCAGTCGGGCGGGACCCAGGTCCCAGTCGCAGTATTTT. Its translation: CATSRAGPRSQSQYF.